The entry below describes one TCR beta chain. Original processing methods: Scientists estimated how many nucleated cells there were by amplifying reference gene primers. Method: immunoSEQ multiplex PCR; TCRdb's copy keeps in-frame clones and lacks some. Clonal size and the V and J genes are those of that table, whereas D and trimming came from the DNA. Of 200,000 to 250,000 clones in the sample, around 90% were seen once. The data stem from a study of blood T cell repertoires in COVID-19. Sequencing used peripheral blood. The sequence was obtained from a man aged 60 to 69 who had recovered from COVID-19.

The CDR3 is CASSATGLGNSPLHF. For the CDR3, the DNA is TGTGCCAGCAGCGCGACAGGGTTGGGTAATTCACCCCTCCACTTT. The V and J genes are TRBV9 and TRBJ1-6; 7 bases are a match to TRBD1. V was clipped by 3 bases and J by 6 bases; unmatched bases: 6. In germline, CDR1 is SGDLS, CDR2 YYNGEE. This CDR3 contains 15 residues.